This T cell receptor beta chain was sequenced during a study of neurological immune-mediated disorders. Synthesis of cDNA was performed by 5'RACE using 10-nucleotide random UMIs. TCRdb reanalysed the 5' RACE reads using MiXCR and keeps one entry per CDR3 protein. The sample comprises 85,000 to 90,000 distinct CDR3 sequences, approximately 3.5% of which are singletons, and approximately 2.9% rests with the top ten. Germline V gene sequence: CDR1 MNHEY, CDR2 SVGEGT. The CDR3 length is 15 residues. V was pared by 2 bases and J by 1 base, with 6 bases between. Ten or more counts support this clonotype. The chain carries TRBV6-2 or TRBV6-3 and TRBJ2-6; TRBD1 might be the D (6 bases). Sequenced input: PBMCs. This receptor was obtained from a woman aged 45-65 years with multiple sclerosis. The CDR3 spells CASSYGTSGANVLTF. The DNA for the CDR3 is TGTGCCAGCAGTTACGGGACATCTGGGGCCAACGTCCTGACTTTC.